This TCR beta chain was captured in a study of cytomegalovirus exposure and HLA in healthy donors. Study findings and constraints: Analyzed later, most CMV-associated TCR beta chains appeared HLA-restricted. Reports credit the classifier with highly specific, highly sensitive diagnosis of cytomegalovirus status. Association with HLA alleles at 0.05 false discovery rate was found for 17,000 or so TCR beta sequences in a later analysis.

Points on this clone: Its antigen is as yet unknown.

PCR used 60 Vbeta primers and 13 Jbeta primers. Using immunoSEQ multiplex PCR, the repertoire was profiled, and TCRdb retains in-frame clones only, with some absent. The sample has 180,000 or so clones, around 80% seen once. The V end was cut by 3 bases, the J end by 5 bases, with 17 bases between. CDR1 is KGHSH and CDR2 is LQKENI in the germline V gene. CDR3 length: 16 amino acids. The specimen sequenced was PBMCs. The chain combines TRBV18 with TRBJ1-5; possible D gene TRBD1, 6 bases. This TCR was sampled from a girl between 5 and 17 years old in good health and CMV-seropositive. CDR3 protein: CASSPGVDRTYQPQHF. CDR3 nucleotide sequence: TGTGCCAGCTCACCGGGCGTTGACAGGACTTATCAGCCCCAGCATTTT.